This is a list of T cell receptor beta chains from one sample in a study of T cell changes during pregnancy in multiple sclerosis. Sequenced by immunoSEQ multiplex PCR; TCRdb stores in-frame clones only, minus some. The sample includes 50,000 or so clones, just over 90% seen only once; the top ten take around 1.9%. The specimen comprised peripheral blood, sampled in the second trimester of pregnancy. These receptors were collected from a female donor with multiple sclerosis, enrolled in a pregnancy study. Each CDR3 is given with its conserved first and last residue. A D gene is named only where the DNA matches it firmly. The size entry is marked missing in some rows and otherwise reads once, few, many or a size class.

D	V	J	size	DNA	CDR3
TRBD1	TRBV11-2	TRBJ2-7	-	TGTGCCAGCCGGCTTGGGACAGGGGGCGGGCAGTACTTC	CASRLGTGGGQYF
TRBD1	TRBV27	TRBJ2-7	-	TGTGCCAGCAGTTTATCGGGCGGGACAGGGGGGCGCTACGAGCAGTACTTC	CASSLSGGTGGRYEQYF
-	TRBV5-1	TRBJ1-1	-	TGCGCCAGCAGTCGGGTGGCGGAAACTGAAGCTTTCTTT	CASSRVAETEAFF
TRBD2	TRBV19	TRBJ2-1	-	TGTGCCAGTAGTATAGGCGGCGGGAGGGCCTACAACAATGAGCAGTTCTTC	CASSIGGGRAYNNEQFF
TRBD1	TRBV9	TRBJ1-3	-	TGTGCCAGCAGCGCAGGGGGCGGAAACACCATATATTTT	CASSAGGGNTIYF
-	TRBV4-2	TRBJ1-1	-	TGTGCCAGCAGCCAAGATGGGCTGAACACTGAAGCTTTCTTT	CASSQDGLNTEAFF
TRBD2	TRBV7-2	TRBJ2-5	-	TGTGCCAGCAGCTCAACTAGCGGGAGGATCGTCGGCCAAGAGACCCAGTACTTC	CASSSTSGRIVGQETQYF
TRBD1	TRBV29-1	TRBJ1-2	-	TGCAGCGTGGATACAGGGGGGACCCTTTCCGGCTACACCTTC	CSVDTGGTLSGYTF
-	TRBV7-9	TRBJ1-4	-	TGTGCCAGCAGTATTTCAGTTGAAAAACTGTTTTTT	CASSISVEKLFF
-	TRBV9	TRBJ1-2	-	TGTGCCAGCAGCGATGTGACAAGAGGGTCGGTTCGTGGCTACACCTTC	CASSDVTRGSVRGYTF
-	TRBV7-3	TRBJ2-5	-	TGTGCCAGCAGCCTTTTGGGTAGCGAGGGAGAGACCCAGTACTTC	CASSLLGSEGETQYF
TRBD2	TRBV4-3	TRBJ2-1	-	TGCGCCAGCAGCCCGGGGAGCGGGAGAAATAATGAGCAGTTCTTC	CASSPGSGRNNEQFF
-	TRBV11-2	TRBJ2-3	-	TGTGCCAGCAGCTTAGGGACACGATTTAGCACAGATACGCAGTATTTT	CASSLGTRFSTDTQYF
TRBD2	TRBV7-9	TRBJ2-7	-	TGTGCCAGCAGCACCCGCGAGCGGGAGCCCCACGAGCAGTACTTC	CASSTREREPHEQYF
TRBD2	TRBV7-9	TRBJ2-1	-	TGTGCCAGCAGGCCGGGACTAGGTCACATGGATGAGCAGTTCTTC	CASRPGLGHMDEQFF
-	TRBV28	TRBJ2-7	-	TGTGCCAGCAACCCACAGGGCTTTACTAGCTCCTACGAGCAGTACTTC	CASNPQGFTSSYEQYF
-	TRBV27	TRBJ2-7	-	TGTGCCAGCAGTTTTGGTTCAGGGGCCTCCTACGAGCAGTACTTC	CASSFGSGASYEQYF
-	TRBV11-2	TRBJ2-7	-	TGTGCCAGCAGTCAAGTACCAGGGTCGGGCGAGCAGTACTTC	CASSQVPGSGEQYF
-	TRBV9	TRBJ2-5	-	TGTGCCAGCAGCTCAGGAGGACGGGACATCCACTCGGAGACCCAGTACTTC	CASSSGGRDIHSETQYF
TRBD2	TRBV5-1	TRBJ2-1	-	TGCGCCAGCAGCTTAAAGACTAGCGGGGAGCGGGAGCAGTTCTTC	CASSLKTSGEREQFF
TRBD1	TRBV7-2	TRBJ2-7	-	TGTGCCAGCAGCTTAGCGTCTGGGACAGCCAGGAACGAGCAGTACTTC	CASSLASGTARNEQYF
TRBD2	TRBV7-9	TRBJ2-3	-	TGTGCCAGCAGCTTAGCGGGGACTAGCGGGAAGACAGATACGCAGTATTTT	CASSLAGTSGKTDTQYF
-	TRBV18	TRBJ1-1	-	TGTGCCAGCTCATCAAGGACGAGGGCGGTTCTCACTGAAGCTTTCTTT	CASSSRTRAVLTEAFF
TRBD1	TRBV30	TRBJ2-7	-	TGTGCCTGGTCCCCCGGGACAGCGCCAGAGCAGTACTTC	CAWSPGTAPEQYF
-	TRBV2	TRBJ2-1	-	TGTGCCAGCAGTGAAACAGGGCCCAATGAGCAGTTCTTC	CASSETGPNEQFF
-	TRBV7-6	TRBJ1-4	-	TGTGCCAGCAGCTTCGAGGGGAGGGTGACTAATGAAAAACTGTTTTTT	CASSFEGRVTNEKLFF
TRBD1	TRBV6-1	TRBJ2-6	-	TGTGCCAGCAGTGAGTGGATGGGACAGATCTCTGGGGCCAACGTCCTGACTTTC	CASSEWMGQISGANVLTF
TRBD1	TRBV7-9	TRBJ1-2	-	TGTGCCAGCAGCACCACAGGGGATAGCTATGGCTACACCTTC	CASSTTGDSYGYTF
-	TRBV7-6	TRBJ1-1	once	TGTGCCAGCAGCTTACGGACTCGGACTGAAGCTTTCTTT	CASSLRTRTEAFF
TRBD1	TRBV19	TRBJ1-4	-	TGTGCCAGTAGTAAAGACAGGGTGTGGTCTAATGAAAAACTGTTTTTT	CASSKDRVWSNEKLFF
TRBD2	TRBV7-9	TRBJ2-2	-	TGTGCCAGCAGCATAAGACTAGCGGGAGTCCTCGGGGAGCTGTTTTTT	CASSIRLAGVLGELFF
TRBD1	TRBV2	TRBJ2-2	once	TGTGCCAGCAGGAAACACCCCGGGACAGTGGCCGGGGAGCTGTTTTTT	CASRKHPGTVAGELFF